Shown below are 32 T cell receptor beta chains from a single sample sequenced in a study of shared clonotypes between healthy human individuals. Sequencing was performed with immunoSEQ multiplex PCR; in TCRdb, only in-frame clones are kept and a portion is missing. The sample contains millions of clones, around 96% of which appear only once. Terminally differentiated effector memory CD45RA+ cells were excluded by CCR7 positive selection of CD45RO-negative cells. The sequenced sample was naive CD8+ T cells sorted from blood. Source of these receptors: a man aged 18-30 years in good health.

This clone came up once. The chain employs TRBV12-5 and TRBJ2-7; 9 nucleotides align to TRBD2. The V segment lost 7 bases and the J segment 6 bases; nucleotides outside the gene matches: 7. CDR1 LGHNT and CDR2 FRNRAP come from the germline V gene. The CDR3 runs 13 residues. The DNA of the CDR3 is TGTGCTAGTGAGGCTAGCGGGATTTTCGAGCAGTACTTC. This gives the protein CASEASGIFEQYF.

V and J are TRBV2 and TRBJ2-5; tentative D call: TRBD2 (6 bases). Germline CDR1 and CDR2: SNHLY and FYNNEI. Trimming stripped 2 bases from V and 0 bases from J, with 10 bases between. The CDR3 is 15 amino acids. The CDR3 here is CASSERPGDQETQYF. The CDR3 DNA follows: TGTGCCAGCAGTGAACGGCCGGGGGACCAAGAGACCCAGTACTTC.

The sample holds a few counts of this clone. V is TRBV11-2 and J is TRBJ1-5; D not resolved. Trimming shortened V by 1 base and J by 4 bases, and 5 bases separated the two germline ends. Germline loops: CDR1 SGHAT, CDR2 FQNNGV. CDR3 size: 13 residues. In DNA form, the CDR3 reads TGTGCCAGCAGCTTAGGATCAAATCAGCCCCAGCATTTT. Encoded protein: CASSLGSNQPQHF.

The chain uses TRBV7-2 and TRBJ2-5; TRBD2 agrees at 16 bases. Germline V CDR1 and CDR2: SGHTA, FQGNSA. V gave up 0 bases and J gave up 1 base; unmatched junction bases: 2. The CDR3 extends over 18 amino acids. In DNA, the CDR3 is TGTGCCAGCAGCTTAGCGGGACTAGCGGGGGGGCCCCAAGAGACCCAGTACTTC. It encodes CASSLAGLAGGPQETQYF.

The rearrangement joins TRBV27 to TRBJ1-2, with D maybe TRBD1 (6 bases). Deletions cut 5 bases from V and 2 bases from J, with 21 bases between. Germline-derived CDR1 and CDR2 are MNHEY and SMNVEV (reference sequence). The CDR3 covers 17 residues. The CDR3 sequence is CASSPYLRDTENYGYTF. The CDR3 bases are TGTGCCAGCAGTCCTTACCTCCGGGACACCGAGAACTATGGCTACACCTTC.

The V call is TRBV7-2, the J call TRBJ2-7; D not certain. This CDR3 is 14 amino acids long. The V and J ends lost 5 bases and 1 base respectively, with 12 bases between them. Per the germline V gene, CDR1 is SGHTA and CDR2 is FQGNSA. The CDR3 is CASSVFPSSYEQYF. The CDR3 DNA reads TGTGCCAGCAGCGTTTTCCCGAGTTCCTACGAGCAGTACTTC.

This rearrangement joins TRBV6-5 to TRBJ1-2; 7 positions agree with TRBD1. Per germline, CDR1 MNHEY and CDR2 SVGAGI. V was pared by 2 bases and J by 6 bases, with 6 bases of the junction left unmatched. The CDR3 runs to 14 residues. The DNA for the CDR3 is TGTGCCAGCAGTTACACCGGACAGGCGGATGGCTACACCTTC. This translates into CASSYTGQADGYTF.

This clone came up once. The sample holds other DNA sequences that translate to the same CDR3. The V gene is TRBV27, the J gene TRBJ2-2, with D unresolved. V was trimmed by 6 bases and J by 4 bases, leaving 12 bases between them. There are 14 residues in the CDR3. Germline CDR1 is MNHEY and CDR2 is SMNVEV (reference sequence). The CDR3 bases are TGTGCCAGCAGCCTCCTTGGCAGCACCGGGGAGCTGTTTTTT. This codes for CASSLLGSTGELFF.

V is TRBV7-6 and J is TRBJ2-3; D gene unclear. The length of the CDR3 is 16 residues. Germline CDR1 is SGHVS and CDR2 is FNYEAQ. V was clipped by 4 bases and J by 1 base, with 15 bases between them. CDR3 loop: CASSSLASAGTDTQYF. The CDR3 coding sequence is TGTGCCAGCAGCTCCTTGGCGAGCGCTGGCACAGATACGCAGTATTTT.

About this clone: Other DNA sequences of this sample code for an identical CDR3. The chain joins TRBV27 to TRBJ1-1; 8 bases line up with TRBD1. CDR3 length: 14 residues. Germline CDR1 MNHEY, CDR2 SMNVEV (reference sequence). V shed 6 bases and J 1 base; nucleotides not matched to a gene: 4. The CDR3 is CASRPGGSNTEAFF. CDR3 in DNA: TGTGCCAGCAGGCCAGGGGGCTCGAACACTGAAGCTTTCTTT.

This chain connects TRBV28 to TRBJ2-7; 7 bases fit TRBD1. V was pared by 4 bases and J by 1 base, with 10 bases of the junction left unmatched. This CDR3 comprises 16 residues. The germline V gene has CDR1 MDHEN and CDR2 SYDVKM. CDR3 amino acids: CASSSLTGMGSYEQYF. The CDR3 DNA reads TGTGCCAGCAGTTCGTTGACAGGGATGGGATCCTACGAGCAGTACTTC.

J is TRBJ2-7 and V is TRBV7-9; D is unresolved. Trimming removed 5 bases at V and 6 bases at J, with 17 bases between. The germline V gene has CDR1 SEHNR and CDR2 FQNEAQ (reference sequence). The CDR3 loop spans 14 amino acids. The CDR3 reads CASSLLSVYGEQYF. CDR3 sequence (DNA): TGTGCCAGCAGCCTCCTGTCCGTCTACGGCGAGCAGTACTTC.

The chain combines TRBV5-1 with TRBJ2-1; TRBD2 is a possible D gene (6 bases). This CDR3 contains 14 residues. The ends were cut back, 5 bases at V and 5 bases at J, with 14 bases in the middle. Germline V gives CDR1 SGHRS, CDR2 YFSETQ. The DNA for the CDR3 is TGCGCCAGCAGTGCCGGGACTGGAAACAATGAGCAGTTCTTC. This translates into CASSAGTGNNEQFF.

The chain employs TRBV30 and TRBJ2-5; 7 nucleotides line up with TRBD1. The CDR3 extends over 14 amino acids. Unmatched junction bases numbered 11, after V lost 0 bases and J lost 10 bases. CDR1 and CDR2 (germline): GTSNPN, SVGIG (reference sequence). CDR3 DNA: TGTGCCTGGAGTGTCCGGGACAGCTACGTGGTCCAGTACTTC. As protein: CAWSVRDSYVVQYF.

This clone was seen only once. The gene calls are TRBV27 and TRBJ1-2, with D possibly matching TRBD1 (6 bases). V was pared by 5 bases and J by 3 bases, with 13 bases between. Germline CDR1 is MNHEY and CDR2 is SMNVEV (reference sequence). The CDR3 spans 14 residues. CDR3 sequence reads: CASSLTRGDYGYTF. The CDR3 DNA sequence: TGTGCCAGCAGTCTCACCAGGGGAGACTATGGCTACACCTTC.

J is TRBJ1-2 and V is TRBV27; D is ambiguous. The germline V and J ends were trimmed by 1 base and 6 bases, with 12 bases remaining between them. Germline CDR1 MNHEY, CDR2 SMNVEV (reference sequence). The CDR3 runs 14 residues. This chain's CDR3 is CASSLWQGSDGYTF. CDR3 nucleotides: TGTGCCAGCAGTTTATGGCAAGGGAGTGATGGCTACACCTTC.

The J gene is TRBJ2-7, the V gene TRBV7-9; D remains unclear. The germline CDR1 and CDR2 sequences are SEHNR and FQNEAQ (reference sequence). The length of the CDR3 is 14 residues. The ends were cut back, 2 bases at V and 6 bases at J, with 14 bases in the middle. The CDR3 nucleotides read TGTGCCAGCAGCTTAATTGATCCCTCGGGCGAGCAGTACTTC. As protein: CASSLIDPSGEQYF.

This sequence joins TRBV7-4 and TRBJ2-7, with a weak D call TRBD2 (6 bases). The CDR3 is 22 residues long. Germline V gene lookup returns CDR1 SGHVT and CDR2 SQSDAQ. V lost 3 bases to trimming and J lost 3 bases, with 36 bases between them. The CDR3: CASSLFDMGEVVHWLVDYEQYF. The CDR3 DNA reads TGTGCCAGCAGCTTGTTCGACATGGGGGAGGTGGTTCATTGGTTGGTGGACTACGAGCAGTACTTC. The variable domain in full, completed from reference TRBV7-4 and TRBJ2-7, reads GAGVSQSPRYKVAKRGRDVALRCDSISGHVTLYWYRQTLGQGSEVLTYSQSDAQRDKSGRPSGRFSAERPERSVSTLKIQRTEQGDSAVYLCASSLFDMGEVVHWLVDYEQYFGPGTRLTVT.

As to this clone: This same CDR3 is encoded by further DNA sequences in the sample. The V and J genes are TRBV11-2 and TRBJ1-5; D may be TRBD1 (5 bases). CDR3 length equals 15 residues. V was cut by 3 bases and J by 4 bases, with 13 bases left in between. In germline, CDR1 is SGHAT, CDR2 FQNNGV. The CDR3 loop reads CASSFGGEGNQPQHF. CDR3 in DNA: TGTGCCAGCAGCTTCGGGGGAGAGGGAAATCAGCCCCAGCATTTT.

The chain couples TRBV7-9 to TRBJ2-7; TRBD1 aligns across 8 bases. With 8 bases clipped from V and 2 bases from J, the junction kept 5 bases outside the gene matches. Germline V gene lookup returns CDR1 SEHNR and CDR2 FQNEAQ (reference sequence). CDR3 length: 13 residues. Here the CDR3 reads CASSGTGTYEQYF. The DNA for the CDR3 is TGTGCCAGCTCCGGGACAGGAACCTACGAGCAGTACTTC.

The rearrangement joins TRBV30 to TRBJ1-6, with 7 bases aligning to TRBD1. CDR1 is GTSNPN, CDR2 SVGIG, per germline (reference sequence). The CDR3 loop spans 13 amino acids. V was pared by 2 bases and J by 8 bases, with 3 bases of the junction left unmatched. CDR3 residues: CAWSPQGYSPLHF. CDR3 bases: TGTGCCTGGAGTCCACAGGGGTATTCACCCCTCCACTTT.

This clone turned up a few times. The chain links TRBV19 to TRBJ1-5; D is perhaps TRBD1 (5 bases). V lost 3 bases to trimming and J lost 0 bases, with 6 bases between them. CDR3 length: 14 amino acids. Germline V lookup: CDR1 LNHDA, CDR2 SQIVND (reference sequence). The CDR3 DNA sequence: TGTGCCAGTAGTATTGACAGTAGCAATCAGCCCCAGCATTTT. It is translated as CASSIDSSNQPQHF.

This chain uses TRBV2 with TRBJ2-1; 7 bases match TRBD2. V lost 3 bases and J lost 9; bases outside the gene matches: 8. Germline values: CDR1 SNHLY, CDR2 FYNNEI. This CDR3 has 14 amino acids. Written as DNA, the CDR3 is TGTGCCAGCAGTGATTGGGAGGGATTGGGTGAGCAGTTCTTC. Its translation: CASSDWEGLGEQFF.

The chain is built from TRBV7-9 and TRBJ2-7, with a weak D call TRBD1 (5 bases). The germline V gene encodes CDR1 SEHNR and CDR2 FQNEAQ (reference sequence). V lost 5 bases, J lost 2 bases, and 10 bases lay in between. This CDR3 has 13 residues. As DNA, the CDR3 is TGTGCCAGCAGCCCGGACATTACCTACGAGCAGTACTTC. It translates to CASSPDITYEQYF. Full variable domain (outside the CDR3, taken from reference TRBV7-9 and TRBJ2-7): DTGVSQNPRHKITKRGQNVTFRCDPISEHNRLYWYRQTLGQGPEFLTYFQNEAQLEKSRLLSDRFSAERPKGSFSTLEIQRTEQGDSAMYLCASSPDITYEQYFGPGTRLTVT.

The CDR3 DNA follows: TGTGCCAGCAGCGCGACCGGGACAGGGAGCGAGCAGTACTTC. This translates into CASSATGTGSEQYF. The chain employs TRBV11-3 and TRBJ2-7; 9 nucleotides agree with TRBD1. CDR1 SGHNT and CDR2 YENEEA come from the germline V gene. After removal of 5 bases from V and 6 bases from J, the junction contained 8 bases not matched to a gene. The CDR3 is 14 residues long.

The DNA for the CDR3 is TGTGCCAGCAGCCAGGCCCGGCAGGGTGAGGGTGAAGCTTTCTTT. It is translated as CASSQARQGEGEAFF. This rearrangement joins TRBV7-9 to TRBJ1-1, with TRBD1 as a possible D gene (5 bases). The CDR3 runs to 15 residues. With 5 bases removed from V and 7 bases from J, the gap between germline ends came to 20 bases. From germline, CDR1 is SEHNR and CDR2 FQNEAQ (reference sequence).

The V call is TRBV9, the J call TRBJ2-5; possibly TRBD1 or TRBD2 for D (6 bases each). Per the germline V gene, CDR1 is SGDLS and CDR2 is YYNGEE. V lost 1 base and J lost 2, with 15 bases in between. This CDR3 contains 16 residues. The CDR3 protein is CASSVNGGAAQETQYF. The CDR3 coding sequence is TGTGCCAGCAGCGTAAACGGGGGCGCGGCACAAGAGACCCAGTACTTC.

The DNA of the CDR3 is TGTGCCAGCAGCCCGCATGGAGAGACCCAGTACTTC. Translating it yields CASSPHGETQYF. This chain uses TRBV9 with TRBJ2-5; no firm D call. The germline CDR1 and CDR2 sequences are SGDLS and YYNGEE. V shed 4 bases and J shed 4 bases, with 8 bases lying between them. The length of the CDR3 is 12 residues.

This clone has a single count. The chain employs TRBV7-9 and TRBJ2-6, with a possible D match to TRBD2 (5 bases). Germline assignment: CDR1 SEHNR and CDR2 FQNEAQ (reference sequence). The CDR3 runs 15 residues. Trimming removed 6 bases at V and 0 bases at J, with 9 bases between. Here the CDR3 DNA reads TGTGCCAGCAGTCTAGGGAGCTCTGGGGCCAACGTCCTGACTTTC. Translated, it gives CASSLGSSGANVLTF.

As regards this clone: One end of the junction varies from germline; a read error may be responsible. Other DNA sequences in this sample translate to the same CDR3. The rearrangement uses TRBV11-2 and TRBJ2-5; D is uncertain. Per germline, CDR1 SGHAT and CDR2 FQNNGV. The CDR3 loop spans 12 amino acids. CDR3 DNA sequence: TGTGCCAGCAGCCCCTACCAGGAGACCCAGTACTTC. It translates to CASSPYQETQYF.

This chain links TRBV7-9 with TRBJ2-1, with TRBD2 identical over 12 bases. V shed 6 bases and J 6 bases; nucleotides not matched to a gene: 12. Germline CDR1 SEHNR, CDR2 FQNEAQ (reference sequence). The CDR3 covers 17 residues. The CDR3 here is CASRTTSGGLVGNEQFF. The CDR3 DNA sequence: TGTGCCAGCAGGACTACTAGCGGGGGGCTCGTAGGCAATGAGCAGTTCTTC.

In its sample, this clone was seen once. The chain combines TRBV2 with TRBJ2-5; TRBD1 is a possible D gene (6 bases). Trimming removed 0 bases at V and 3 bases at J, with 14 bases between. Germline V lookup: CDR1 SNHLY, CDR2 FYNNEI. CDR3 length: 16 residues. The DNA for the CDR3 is TGTGCCAGCAGTGAAGCGCTTCTGGGGGCTGAAGAGACCCAGTACTTC. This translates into CASSEALLGAEETQYF.